A single sample is the source of the 18 T cell receptor beta chains below, sequenced in a study of patients and donors after allogeneic stem cell transplantation. TCRdb independently ran MiXCR on the RT-PCR reads; one entry per CDR3 protein. The table shows roughly 880,000 distinct CDR3 sequences, with roughly 17% occurring only once. Sequencing was performed on blood, either unsorted or a sorted T cell fraction (not recorded which). These TCRs come from a human donor who was either an allogeneic HSCT recipient or a stem cell or donor lymphocyte infusion donor (not recorded which). It is not recorded whose cells these are; they may come from a transplant donor.

This clonotype occurred a few times. This chain links TRBV3-1 with TRBJ1-1; possible D gene TRBD1, 5 bases. This CDR3 region has 16 residues. Trimming removed 4 bases at V and 4 bases at J, with 19 bases between. CDR1 and CDR2 from the germline V gene are LGHDT and YNNKEL (reference sequence). The CDR3 region is CASSLTTGTRSTEAFF. The CDR3 DNA reads as TGTGCCAGCAGCCTGACAACCGGGACTAGGAGCACTGAAGCTTTCTTT.

This chain uses TRBV7-8 with TRBJ1-5; 8 bases align to TRBD1. This CDR3 has 18 residues. Germline CDR1 and CDR2: SGHVS and FQNEAQ. The V segment lost 0 bases and the J segment 1 base; nucleotides outside the gene matches: 8. DNA of the CDR3: TGTGCCAGCAGCTTAGCCAGGGGGCTGATCACGAGCAATCAGCCCCAGCATTTT. Amino acid sequence: CASSLARGLITSNQPQHF.

This clonotype showed up just a few times. The rearrangement joins TRBV20-1 to TRBJ2-3, with no clear D. The germline V gene has CDR1 DFQATT and CDR2 SNEGSKA (reference sequence). The CDR3 loop spans 15 amino acids. The V gene lost 6 bases and the J gene lost 2 bases, with 18 bases spanning the gap. Here the CDR3 reads CSAPRGTRLTDTQYF. CDR3 nucleotides: TGCAGTGCCCCCAGAGGTACCCGACTCACAGATACGCAGTATTTT.

This sequence joins TRBV20-1 and TRBJ2-1; tentative D call: TRBD2 (5 bases). The CDR3 sequence is 15 residues long. The V gene lost 0 bases and the J gene lost 4 bases, with 13 bases spanning the gap. CDR1 is DFQATT, CDR2 SNEGSKA, per germline (reference sequence). CDR3 residues: CSARDLAGGYNEQFF. The CDR3 DNA sequence: TGCAGTGCTAGAGACTTGGCGGGCGGGTACAATGAGCAGTTCTTC.

Ten or more counts support this clonotype. The chain is built from TRBV12-3 or TRBV12-4 and TRBJ1-6, with D uncertain. The CDR3 loop spans 14 amino acids. With 1 base removed from V and 10 bases from J, the gap between germline ends came to 11 bases. The CDR3 sequence is CASSLGVGGSPLHF. The CDR3 bases are TGTGCCAGCAGTTTAGGAGTAGGAGGATCACCCCTCCACTTT.

This clonotype has more than one count but fewer than ten. The rearrangement joins TRBV12-3 or TRBV12-4 to TRBJ2-5, with 13 nucleotides matching TRBD2. V was pared by 6 bases and J by 4 bases, with 5 bases of the junction left unmatched. This CDR3 comprises 15 residues. The CDR3 region is CASSTGLAGAETQYF. The CDR3 DNA follows: TGTGCCAGCAGCACCGGACTAGCGGGAGCAGAGACCCAGTACTTC.

This chain joins TRBV2 and TRBJ2-1, with TRBD1 matching 8 bases. After removal of 7 bases from V and 7 bases from J, the junction contained 3 bases not matched to a gene. CDR1 and CDR2 from the germline V gene are SNHLY and FYNNEI. The CDR3 consists of 12 residues. As DNA, the CDR3 is TGTGCCAGCAATTACAGGGGGAATGAGCAGTTCTTC. Translated: CASNYRGNEQFF.

This clonotype was seen a few times. The chain employs TRBV4-2 and TRBJ1-3; D is uncertain. Germline assignment: CDR1 LGHNA and CDR2 YNFKEQ. V lost 0 bases and J 2 bases, leaving 11 bases between the germline ends. The CDR3 loop spans 16 amino acids. This chain's CDR3 is CASSQDPGSAGNTIYF. The CDR3 bases are TGTGCCAGCAGCCAAGATCCGGGAAGTGCTGGAAACACCATATATTTT.

This clonotype was observed a few times. This chain connects TRBV27 to TRBJ2-3; 7 bases line up with TRBD1. After removal of 4 bases from V and 8 bases from J, the junction contained 3 bases not matched to a gene. Germline V gives CDR1 MNHEY, CDR2 SMNVEV (reference sequence). The CDR3 length is 12 residues. Written as DNA, the CDR3 is TGTGCCAGCAGTTCGACAGGGCGTACGCAGTATTTT. This encodes CASSSTGRTQYF.

The chain recombines TRBV29-1 with TRBJ1-2; 8 bases align to TRBD1. Germline V lookup: CDR1 SQVTM, CDR2 ANQGSEA. V lost 6 bases to trimming and J lost 8 bases; unmatched junction nucleotides: 14. This CDR3 spans 14 amino acids. The CDR3 sequence is CSVEPPGTGYGYTF. In DNA, the CDR3 is TGCAGCGTGGAACCCCCCGGGACAGGATACGGCTACACCTTC.

This chain uses TRBV30 with TRBJ1-5; unclear D gene. CDR1 and CDR2 from the germline V gene are GTSNPN and SVGIG (reference sequence). The CDR3 sequence is 14 residues long. V was pared by 2 bases and J by 4 bases, with 12 bases between. The CDR3 here is CAWSPAALNQPQHF. In DNA, the CDR3 is TGTGCCTGGAGTCCGGCAGCTCTAAATCAGCCCCAGCATTTT.

This clonotype was detected only a few times. The chain has TRBV10-3 and TRBJ1-5; D might be TRBD1 (6 bases). The CDR3 is made up of 14 amino acids. Germline V gene sequence: CDR1 ENHRY, CDR2 SYGVKD. V lost 6 bases, J lost 6 bases, and 15 bases lay in between. DNA for the CDR3: TGTGCCATCAGCCGGAGGGGAGGGGGTCAGCCCCAGCATTTT. Protein sequence: CAISRRGGGQPQHF.

Details on this clonotype: A junction end diverges from the germline sequence, so it may reflect a read error. The CDR3 bases are TGTGCTAGCAGCCTTGACACCGGGTATGGGCAGTATTTT. Its protein is CASSLDTGYGQYF. The V gene is TRBV7-7, the J gene TRBJ2-3; D gene unclear. The CDR3 length is 13 residues. From germline, CDR1 is SSHAT and CDR2 FNYEAQ (reference sequence).

V and J are TRBV20-1 and TRBJ1-5, with D maybe TRBD1 (5 bases). Germline V gives CDR1 DFQATT, CDR2 SNEGSKA (reference sequence). The length of the CDR3 is 15 residues. Trimming pared 0 bases from V and 0 bases from J, leaving 9 bases between. DNA of the CDR3: TGCAGTGCTAGAGATGAGGGGACTAGCAATCAGCCCCAGCATTTT. Its protein is CSARDEGTSNQPQHF.

The V call is TRBV30, the J call TRBJ2-7, with 9 nucleotides matching TRBD1. V trimming: 1 base; J trimming: 4 bases; junction bases outside the gene matches: 2. The CDR3 sequence is 13 residues long. Germline CDR1 and CDR2: GTSNPN and SVGIG (reference sequence). Here the CDR3 reads CAWSGQGVYEQYF. The CDR3 coding sequence is TGTGCCTGGAGTGGACAGGGGGTTTACGAGCAGTACTTC.

This clonotype was observed a handful of times. The CDR3 spells CASSITGGQFF. As DNA, the CDR3 is TGTGCCAGCAGTATCACAGGGGGCCAATTCTTC. J is TRBJ2-1 and V is TRBV6-4; 9 positions match TRBD1. CDR1 and CDR2 (germline): MRHNA, SNTAGT. The trim removed 5 bases at V and 16 bases at J, leaving 6 bases unmatched. The CDR3 covers 11 residues.

In this sample, this clonotype turned up a few times. The rearrangement joins TRBV12-3 or TRBV12-4 to TRBJ2-1; 8 bases line up with TRBD2. The CDR3 sequence is 17 residues long. Trimming at V came to 3 bases and at J to 8 bases, leaving 15 bases not matched to a gene. CDR3 residues: CASSFSAGAGLGDEQFF. Here the CDR3 DNA reads TGTGCCAGCAGTTTTTCAGCGGGAGCTGGATTGGGCGATGAGCAGTTCTTC.

V usage is TRBV11-3 and J usage is TRBJ2-1; D unclear. The germline gives CDR1 SGHNT, CDR2 YENEEA. V lost 5 bases, J lost 9 bases, and 17 bases lay in between. The CDR3 is 14 residues long. CDR3 region: CASSPPSPTGEQFF. For the CDR3, the DNA is TGTGCCAGCAGCCCACCCAGCCCCACGGGTGAGCAGTTCTTC.